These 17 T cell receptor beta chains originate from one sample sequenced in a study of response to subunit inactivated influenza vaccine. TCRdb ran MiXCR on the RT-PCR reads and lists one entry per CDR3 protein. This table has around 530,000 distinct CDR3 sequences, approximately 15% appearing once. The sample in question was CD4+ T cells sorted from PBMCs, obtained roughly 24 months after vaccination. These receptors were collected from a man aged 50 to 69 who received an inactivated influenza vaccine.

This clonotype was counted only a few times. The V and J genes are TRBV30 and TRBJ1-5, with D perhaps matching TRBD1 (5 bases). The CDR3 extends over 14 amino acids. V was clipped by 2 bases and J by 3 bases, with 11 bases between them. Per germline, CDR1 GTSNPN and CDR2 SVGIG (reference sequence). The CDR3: CAWSKTATNQPQHF. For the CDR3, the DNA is TGTGCCTGGAGTAAGACAGCTACCAATCAGCCCCAGCATTTT. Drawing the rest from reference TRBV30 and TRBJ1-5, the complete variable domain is SQTIHQWPATLVQPVGSPLSLECTVEGTSNPNLYWYRQAAGRGLQLLFYSVGIGQISSEVPQNLSASRPQDRQFILSSKKLLLSDSGFYLCAWSKTATNQPQHFGDGTRLSIL.

CDR3 sequence (DNA): TGTGCCAGCACCACTTGGGGAAAAGTCAGCGAGCAGTTCTTC. Residues: CASTTWGKVSEQFF. The J gene is TRBJ2-1, the V gene TRBV5-4, with D uncertain. Germline V gene sequence: CDR1 SGHNT, CDR2 YYREEE (reference sequence). The CDR3 sequence is 14 residues long. The V end was cut by 6 bases, the J end by 10 bases, with 20 bases between.

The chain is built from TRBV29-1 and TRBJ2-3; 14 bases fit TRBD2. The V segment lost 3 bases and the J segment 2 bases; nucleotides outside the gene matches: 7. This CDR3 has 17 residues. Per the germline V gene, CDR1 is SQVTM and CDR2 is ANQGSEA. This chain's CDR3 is CSVEARTSGRLTDTQYF. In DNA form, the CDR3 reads TGCAGCGTTGAGGCTCGGACTAGCGGGAGGCTCACAGATACGCAGTATTTT.

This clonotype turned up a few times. The CDR3 nucleotides are TGTGCCAGCAGCGGCAGGGTTTCGGAGACCCAGTACTTC. It is translated as CASSGRVSETQYF. V is TRBV7-8 and J is TRBJ2-5; D is perhaps TRBD1 (5 bases). This CDR3 is built from 13 residues. CDR1 SGHVS and CDR2 FQNEAQ come from the germline V gene. The V gene lost 5 bases and the J gene lost 5 bases, with 12 bases spanning the gap.

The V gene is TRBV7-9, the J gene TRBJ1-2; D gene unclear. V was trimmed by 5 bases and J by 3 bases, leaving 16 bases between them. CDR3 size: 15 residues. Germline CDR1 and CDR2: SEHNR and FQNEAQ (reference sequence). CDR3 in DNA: TGTGCCAGCAGCCCCGGCGGGGTCGGGTACTATGGCTACACCTTC. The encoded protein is CASSPGGVGYYGYTF.

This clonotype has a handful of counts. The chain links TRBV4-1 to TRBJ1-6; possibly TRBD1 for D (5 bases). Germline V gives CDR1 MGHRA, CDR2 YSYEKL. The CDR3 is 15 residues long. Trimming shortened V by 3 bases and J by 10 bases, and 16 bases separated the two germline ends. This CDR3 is CASSHGGVGGSPLHF. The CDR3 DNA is TGCGCCAGCAGCCATGGAGGGGTCGGGGGATCACCCCTCCACTTT.

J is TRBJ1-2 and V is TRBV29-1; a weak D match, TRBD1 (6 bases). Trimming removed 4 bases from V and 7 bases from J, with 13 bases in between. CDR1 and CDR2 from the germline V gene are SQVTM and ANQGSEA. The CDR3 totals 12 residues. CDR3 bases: TGCAGCGTTGGCTTACAGGGCGCTGGCTACACCTTC. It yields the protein CSVGLQGAGYTF.

CDR3 bases: TGCAGTGCTCCCAGGCGCCAAGAGACCCAGTACTTC. It encodes CSAPRRQETQYF. The chain couples TRBV20-1 to TRBJ2-5; D is unresolved. The CDR3 covers 12 residues. Germline V gene lookup returns CDR1 DFQATT and CDR2 SNEGSKA (reference sequence). Trimming took off 5 bases at V and 1 base at J, with 8 bases between the two ends.

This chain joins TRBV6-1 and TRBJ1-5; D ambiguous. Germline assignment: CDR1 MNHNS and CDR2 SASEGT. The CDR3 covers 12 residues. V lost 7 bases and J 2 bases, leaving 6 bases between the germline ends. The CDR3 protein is CASKRGNQPQHF. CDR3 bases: TGTGCCAGCAAAAGGGGCAATCAGCCCCAGCATTTT.

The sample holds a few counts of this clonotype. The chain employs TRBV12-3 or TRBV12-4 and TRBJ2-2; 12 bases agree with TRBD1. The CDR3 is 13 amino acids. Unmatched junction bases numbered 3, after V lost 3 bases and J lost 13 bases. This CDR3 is CASSFGTGGRLFF. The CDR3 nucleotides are TGTGCCAGCAGTTTTGGGACAGGGGGCAGGCTGTTTTTT.

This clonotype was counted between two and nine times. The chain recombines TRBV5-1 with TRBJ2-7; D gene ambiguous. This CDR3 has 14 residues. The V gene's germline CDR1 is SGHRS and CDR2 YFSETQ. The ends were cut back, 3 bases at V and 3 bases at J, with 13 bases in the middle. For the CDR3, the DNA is TGCGCCAGCAGCTCCCAACTCCTCGACTACGAGCAGTACTTC. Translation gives CASSSQLLDYEQYF.

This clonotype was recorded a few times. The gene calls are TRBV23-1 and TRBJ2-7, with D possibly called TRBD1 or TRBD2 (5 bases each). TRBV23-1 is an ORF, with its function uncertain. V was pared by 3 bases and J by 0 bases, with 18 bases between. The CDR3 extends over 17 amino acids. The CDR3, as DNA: TGCGCCAGCAGTCACCCCTTAGGGACCGAGAGCTCCTACGAGCAGTACTTC. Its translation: CASSHPLGTESSYEQYF.

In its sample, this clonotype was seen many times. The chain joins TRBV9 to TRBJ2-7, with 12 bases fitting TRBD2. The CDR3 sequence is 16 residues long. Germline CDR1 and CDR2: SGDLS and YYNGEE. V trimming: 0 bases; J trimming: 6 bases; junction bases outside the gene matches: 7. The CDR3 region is CASSVEAGLAGGEQYF. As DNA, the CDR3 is TGTGCCAGCAGCGTAGAAGCGGGACTAGCGGGTGGCGAGCAGTACTTC.

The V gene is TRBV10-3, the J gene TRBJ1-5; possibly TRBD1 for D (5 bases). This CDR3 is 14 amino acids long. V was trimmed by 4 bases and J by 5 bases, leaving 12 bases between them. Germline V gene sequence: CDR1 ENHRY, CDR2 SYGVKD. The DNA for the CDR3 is TGTGCCATCAGTGCCCAGGACAACTATCAGCCCCAGCATTTT. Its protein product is CAISAQDNYQPQHF.

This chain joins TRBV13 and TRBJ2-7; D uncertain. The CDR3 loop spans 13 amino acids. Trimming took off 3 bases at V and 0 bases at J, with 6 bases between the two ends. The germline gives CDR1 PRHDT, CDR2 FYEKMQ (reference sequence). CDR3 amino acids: CASSFYRSYEQYF. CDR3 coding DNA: TGTGCCAGCAGCTTCTACCGCTCCTACGAGCAGTACTTC.

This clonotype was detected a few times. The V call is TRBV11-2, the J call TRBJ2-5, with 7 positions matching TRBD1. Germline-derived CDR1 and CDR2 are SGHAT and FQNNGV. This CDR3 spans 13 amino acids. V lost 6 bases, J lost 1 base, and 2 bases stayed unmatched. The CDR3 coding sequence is TGTGCCAGCAGAGACAGGGCCCAAGAGACCCAGTACTTC. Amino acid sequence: CASRDRAQETQYF.

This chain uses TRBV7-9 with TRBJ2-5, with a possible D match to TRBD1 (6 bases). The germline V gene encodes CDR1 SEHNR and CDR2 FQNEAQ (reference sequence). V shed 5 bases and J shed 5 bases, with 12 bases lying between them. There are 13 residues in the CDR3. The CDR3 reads CASSQTGIETQYF. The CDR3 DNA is TGTGCCAGCAGCCAAACAGGGATCGAGACCCAGTACTTC.